These T cell receptor beta chains were read from a single sample in a study of response to subunit inactivated influenza vaccine. TCRdb reprocessed the RT-PCR reads with MiXCR, giving one entry per CDR3 protein. Among some 640,000 distinct CDR3 sequences, approximately 13% were seen once, and the ten largest hold around 7%. Material: PBMCs from blood, obtained 14 days before vaccination. These receptors were collected from a man between 50 and 59 years old who received an inactivated influenza vaccine. The CDR3 runs from the conserved cysteine through the conserved F or W. Fields, in order: V gene, J gene, clone size, D gene, CDR3 DNA, CDR3 protein. A D gene is named only where the DNA matches it firmly. Some rows have no size entry. The others give once, few or many, or a class for an expanded clone.

V gene: TRBV5-1; J gene: TRBJ2-3; clone size: NA; D gene: TRBD2; CDR3 DNA: TGCGCCAGCAGCTTGGAAGCGGGGGGAGGCACAGATACGCAGTATTTT; CDR3 protein: CASSLEAGGGTDTQYF
V gene: TRBV6-2/TRBV6-3; J gene: TRBJ2-3; clone size: few; D gene: TRBD2; CDR3 DNA: TGTGCCAGCAGTTACTCGAGGGAGGGCCGCACAGATACGCAGTATTTT; CDR3 protein: CASSYSREGRTDTQYF
V gene: TRBV7-8; J gene: TRBJ1-1; clone size: NA; D gene: NA; CDR3 DNA: TGTGCCAGCAGCTTAGGGTGGGGGAATGAAGCTTTCTTT; CDR3 protein: CASSLGWGNEAFF
V gene: TRBV7-8; J gene: TRBJ2-5; clone size: few; D gene: TRBD1; CDR3 DNA: TGTGCCAGCAGCTTAGGTACCATACAGGGGGCCCAAGAGACCCAGTACTTC; CDR3 protein: CASSLGTIQGAQETQYF
V gene: TRBV20-1; J gene: TRBJ2-2; clone size: few; D gene: TRBD2; CDR3 DNA: TGCAGTGCTGTAGCGGGAGGGAACACCGGGGAGCTGTTTTTT; CDR3 protein: CSAVAGGNTGELFF
V gene: TRBV29-1; J gene: TRBJ1-2; clone size: few; D gene: NA; CDR3 DNA: TGCAGCGTTGAAGACCGGGACCACGGCTATGGCTACACCTTC; CDR3 protein: CSVEDRDHGYGYTF
V gene: TRBV7-6; J gene: TRBJ2-3; clone size: many; D gene: NA; CDR3 DNA: TGTGCCAGCAGCCAGGACGTGGCTGCCCGCACAGATACGCAGTATTTT; CDR3 protein: CASSQDVAARTDTQYF
V gene: TRBV6-5; J gene: TRBJ2-1; clone size: NA; D gene: NA; CDR3 DNA: TGTGCCAGCAGTTCTCAGCAGGGGTATGAGCAGTTCTTC; CDR3 protein: CASSSQQGYEQFF
V gene: TRBV10-3; J gene: TRBJ2-1; clone size: NA; D gene: TRBD2; CDR3 DNA: TGTGCCATCAGTGCGGGACTAGCGGGAGGGACTAGGGATGAGCAGTTCTTC; CDR3 protein: CAISAGLAGGTRDEQFF
V gene: TRBV11-2; J gene: TRBJ2-2; clone size: few; D gene: TRBD1; CDR3 DNA: TGTGCCAGCTATGGACAGGGGGCGAGGACCGGGGAGCTGTTTTTT; CDR3 protein: CASYGQGARTGELFF
V gene: TRBV6-1; J gene: TRBJ2-1; clone size: NA; D gene: NA; CDR3 DNA: TGTGCCAGCAGTGAAGCTGTGGGTCAAGTAGGGAATGAGCAGTTCTTC; CDR3 protein: CASSEAVGQVGNEQFF
V gene: TRBV18; J gene: TRBJ2-1; clone size: many; D gene: NA; CDR3 DNA: TGTGCCAGCTCACCAGGCGGGGATGAGCAGTTCTTC; CDR3 protein: CASSPGGDEQFF
V gene: TRBV12-3/TRBV12-4; J gene: TRBJ2-1; clone size: few; D gene: NA; CDR3 DNA: TGTGCCAGCAGAGCAAACACAGGGTCCAATGAGCAGTTCTTC; CDR3 protein: CASRANTGSNEQFF
V gene: TRBV20-1; J gene: TRBJ1-6; clone size: NA; D gene: NA; CDR3 DNA: TGCAGTGCTAGAGATTTGGGAAATTCACCCCTCCACTTT; CDR3 protein: CSARDLGNSPLHF
V gene: TRBV7-2; J gene: TRBJ1-2; clone size: NA; D gene: TRBD1; CDR3 DNA: TGTGCCAGCAGCCCCAGGCAGGGGGACTATGGCTACACCTTC; CDR3 protein: CASSPRQGDYGYTF
V gene: TRBV6-1; J gene: TRBJ2-7; clone size: few; D gene: NA; CDR3 DNA: TGTGCCAGCAGTCCTCAGGGCGGAGGTCTCTACGAGCAGTACTTC; CDR3 protein: CASSPQGGGLYEQYF